Following are 32 T cell receptor beta chains from one sample sequenced in a study of CD8+ T cells in alopecia areata. Following RNA extraction, reverse transcription yielded cDNA that acted as the sequencing template. Method: immunoSEQ multiplex PCR; TCRdb's copy keeps in-frame clones and lacks some. Among more than 200,000 clones listed, about two thirds were seen once. The source was CD4+ T cells sorted from blood, collected at week 0. Every receptor here comes from a human donor with alopecia areata.

This clone occurred a few times. V gene TRBV7-2 combines with J gene TRBJ2-2; unclear D gene. This CDR3 is built from 14 residues. CDR1 and CDR2 (germline): SGHTA, FQGNSA. The germline V and J ends were trimmed by 0 bases and 2 bases, with 4 bases remaining between them. The CDR3 spells CASSLAPNTGELFF. In DNA, the CDR3 is TGTGCCAGCAGCTTAGCCCCCAACACCGGGGAGCTGTTTTTT.

J is TRBJ2-4 and V is TRBV30; D may be TRBD1 or TRBD2 (6 bases each). V gave up 0 bases and J gave up 7 bases, with 13 bases separating them. The CDR3 loop spans 14 amino acids. The germline gives CDR1 GTSNPN, CDR2 SVGIG (reference sequence). CDR3 residues: CAWSVGGTLNIQYF. CDR3 sequence (DNA): TGTGCCTGGAGTGTAGGGGGGACTTTGAACATTCAGTACTTC.

The chain is built from TRBV11-2 and TRBJ1-1; D uncertain. Germline CDR1 SGHAT, CDR2 FQNNGV. With 5 bases removed from V and 1 base from J, the gap between germline ends came to 14 bases. The CDR3 runs to 15 residues. In DNA, the CDR3 is TGTGCCAGCAGCCCCGGGCAGGCGGGGAACACTGAAGCTTTCTTT. Protein product: CASSPGQAGNTEAFF.

J is TRBJ2-1 and V is TRBV7-9, with 9 bases aligning to TRBD2. V was pared by 7 bases and J by 2 bases, with 0 bases of the junction left unmatched. Germline V lookup: CDR1 SEHNR, CDR2 FQNEAQ (reference sequence). The length of the CDR3 is 13 residues. CDR3 nucleotides: TGTGCCAGCACTAGCGGGGCCTACAATGAGCAGTTCTTC. Its translation: CASTSGAYNEQFF.

This clone was observed a handful of times. The chain joins TRBV18 to TRBJ2-7; 7 positions agree with TRBD1. This CDR3 is built from 14 residues. V was pared by 2 bases and J by 5 bases, with 6 bases of the junction left unmatched. Germline assignment: CDR1 KGHSH and CDR2 LQKENI. The CDR3 protein is CASSPFDRADEQYF. CDR3 in DNA: TGTGCCAGCTCACCATTTGACAGGGCCGACGAGCAGTACTTC. Together with reference TRBV18 and TRBJ2-7, the CDR3 gives the full variable domain: NAGVMQNPRHLVRRRGQEARLRCSPMKGHSHVYWYRQLPEEGLKFMVYLQKENIIDESGMPKERFSAEFPKEGPSILRIQQVVRGDSAAYFCASSPFDRADEQYFGPGTRLTVT.

The chain employs TRBV30 and TRBJ1-2; D gene ambiguous. The length of the CDR3 is 13 residues. Germline lookup yields CDR1 GTSNPN and CDR2 SVGIG (reference sequence). Trimming pared 0 bases from V and 8 bases from J, leaving 13 bases between. The DNA of the CDR3 is TGTGCCTGGAGTGTACTCTTCGACCGGGGCTACACCTTC. This encodes CAWSVLFDRGYTF. Supplemented by reference TRBV30 and TRBJ1-2, the full variable domain reads SQTIHQWPATLVQPVGSPLSLECTVEGTSNPNLYWYRQAAGRGLQLLFYSVGIGQISSEVPQNLSASRPQDRQFILSSKKLLLSDSGFYLCAWSVLFDRGYTFGSGTRLTVV.

There are a few counts of this clone. The rearrangement uses TRBV13 and TRBJ1-2; unclear D gene. Germline lookup yields CDR1 PRHDT and CDR2 FYEKMQ (reference sequence). The length of the CDR3 is 13 residues. The V end lost 2 bases, the J end lost 1 base, and 5 bases lay between the germline ends. CDR3 residues: CASSLLRNYGYTF. The CDR3 region has the DNA TGTGCCAGCAGCTTACTCCGTAACTATGGCTACACCTTC.

The chain joins TRBV4-3 to TRBJ2-1, with D perhaps matching TRBD2 (6 bases). This CDR3 spans 15 amino acids. Germline loops: CDR1 LGHNA, CDR2 YSLEER. The V end was cut by 2 bases, the J end by 6 bases, with 14 bases between. This CDR3 is CASSQTGTVFNEQFF. CDR3 bases: TGCGCCAGCAGCCAAACGGGGACTGTTTTCAATGAGCAGTTCTTC.

The rearrangement uses TRBV30 and TRBJ1-2; D remains ambiguous. The germline V gene encodes CDR1 GTSNPN and CDR2 SVGIG (reference sequence). V dropped 0 bases and J dropped 5 bases, with 10 bases sitting between them. The CDR3 has 13 residues. The CDR3 nucleotides are TGTGCCTGGAGTGTACTTAGGGTTTATGGCTACACCTTC. Its translation is CAWSVLRVYGYTF. The variable domain in full, with the rest retrieved from reference TRBV30 and TRBJ1-2, is SQTIHQWPATLVQPVGSPLSLECTVEGTSNPNLYWYRQAAGRGLQLLFYSVGIGQISSEVPQNLSASRPQDRQFILSSKKLLLSDSGFYLCAWSVLRVYGYTFGSGTRLTVV.

This clone was found a few times. This sequence joins TRBV29-1 and TRBJ2-1, with 9 bases identical to TRBD1. CDR3 length equals 15 residues. V lost 4 bases to trimming and J lost 5 bases; unmatched junction nucleotides: 9. From germline, CDR1 is SQVTM and CDR2 ANQGSEA. CDR3 amino acids: CSVAVGQGSHNEQFF. CDR3 nucleotide sequence: TGCAGCGTTGCCGTAGGACAGGGGAGTCACAATGAGCAGTTCTTC.

This chain links TRBV5-4 with TRBJ2-5; 8 nucleotides agree with TRBD2. Germline trimming cut 4 bases from V and 2 bases from J; bases unmatched to any gene: 10. Germline V CDR1 and CDR2: SGHNT, YYREEE (reference sequence). This CDR3 contains 16 residues. The CDR3 spells CASSRPGGGPQETQYF. The CDR3 DNA is TGTGCCAGCAGCAGGCCGGGGGGGGGACCTCAAGAGACCCAGTACTTC.

This chain joins TRBV5-4 and TRBJ2-1, with D possibly being TRBD1 or TRBD2 (6 bases each). This CDR3 has 15 residues. CDR1 is SGHNT and CDR2 is YYREEE in the germline V gene (reference sequence). The V end was cut by 0 bases, the J end by 4 bases, with 11 bases between. The CDR3 nucleotides are TGTGCCAGCAGCTTGGATGGGGGGCGTTACAATGAGCAGTTCTTC. Protein: CASSLDGGRYNEQFF.

Only a few counts were recorded for this clone. The chain recombines TRBV30 with TRBJ1-2; no clear D. Germline V gene lookup returns CDR1 GTSNPN and CDR2 SVGIG (reference sequence). There are 13 residues in the CDR3. Trimming shortened V by 3 bases and J by 7 bases, and 15 bases separated the two germline ends. In DNA form, the CDR3 reads TGTGCCTGGAGCGAGGGCATAGGACTTGGCTACACCTTC. Translating it yields CAWSEGIGLGYTF.

The sample holds a few counts of this clone. V gene TRBV9 combines with J gene TRBJ2-7; D could derive from TRBD1 or TRBD2 (6 bases each). The germline gives CDR1 SGDLS, CDR2 YYNGEE. The germline V and J ends were trimmed by 4 bases and 3 bases, with 23 bases remaining between them. This CDR3 region has 17 residues. This CDR3 is CASSPTPEGQTLYEQYF. For the CDR3, the DNA is TGTGCCAGCAGCCCCACTCCGGAGGGACAAACCCTCTACGAGCAGTACTTC.

V usage is TRBV15 and J usage is TRBJ2-2, with 13 bases fitting TRBD2. Looked up from germline, CDR1 is LNHNV and CDR2 is YYDKDF (reference sequence). Trimming took 0 bases from V and 6 from J; bases not matched to a gene: 13. This CDR3 has 20 amino acids. CDR3 nucleotide sequence: TGTGCCACCAGCAGAGATCGACTAGCGGGGGGAATTACGGCGTCCGGGGAGCTGTTTTTT. This sequence encodes CATSRDRLAGGITASGELFF.

This clone was counted between two and nine times. The rearrangement links TRBV5-4 to TRBJ2-7, with unresolved D. CDR1 and CDR2 from the germline V gene are SGHNT and YYREEE (reference sequence). Trimming removed 3 bases at V and 5 bases at J, with 15 bases between. The CDR3 extends over 14 amino acids. The CDR3 reads CASSSPLAVDEQYF. CDR3 nucleotide sequence: TGTGCCAGCAGCTCGCCCCTGGCAGTGGACGAGCAGTACTTC.

This clone was seen a few times. The V gene is TRBV15, the J gene TRBJ1-4; 8 nucleotides agree with TRBD1. This CDR3 is 15 amino acids long. V was pared by 3 bases and J by 4 bases, with 4 bases of the junction left unmatched. CDR1 is LNHNV and CDR2 is YYDKDF in the germline V gene (reference sequence). This chain's CDR3 is CATSSGQGFNEKLFF. CDR3 sequence (DNA): TGTGCCACCAGCAGCGGACAGGGCTTTAATGAAAAACTGTTTTTT.

This chain connects TRBV27 to TRBJ2-7, with 7 bases fitting TRBD1. The CDR3 is 15 amino acids. V gave up 7 bases and J gave up 1 base; unmatched junction bases: 10. Germline CDR1 MNHEY, CDR2 SMNVEV (reference sequence). CDR3 in amino acids: CASNSPLDRSYEQYF. CDR3 sequence (DNA): TGTGCCAGCAACTCTCCCCTGGACAGGTCCTACGAGCAGTACTTC.

As for this clone: Other DNA sequences in the sample encode the same CDR3. The chain has TRBV2 and TRBJ1-2; the match to TRBD1 covers 9 bases. This CDR3 is built from 13 residues. The J segment lost 4 bases and the V segment lost 6 bases, leaving 3 bases of the junction unmatched. In germline, CDR1 is SNHLY, CDR2 FYNNEI. CDR3 sequence: CASRDRGLYGYTF. The CDR3 nucleotides are TGTGCCAGCAGGGACAGGGGTCTCTATGGCTACACCTTC. The variable domain in full, with the rest retrieved from reference TRBV2 and TRBJ1-2, is EPEVTQTPSHQVTQMGQEVILRCVPISNHLYFYWYRQILGQKVEFLVSFYNNEISEKSEIFDDQFSVERPDGSNFTLKIRSTKLEDSAMYFCASRDRGLYGYTFGSGTRLTVV.

The V call is TRBV6-5, the J call TRBJ2-7; unclear D gene. The CDR3 is 12 amino acids. The germline V gene has CDR1 MNHEY and CDR2 SVGAGI. V was trimmed by 8 bases and J by 0 bases, leaving 8 bases between them. The CDR3 protein is CASSRSSYEQYF. CDR3 nucleotide sequence: TGTGCCAGCTCCCGTAGCTCCTACGAGCAGTACTTC.

This chain joins TRBV29-1 and TRBJ2-5; no clear D. Germline loops: CDR1 SQVTM, CDR2 ANQGSEA. Trimming pared 5 bases from V and 5 bases from J, leaving 6 bases between. The CDR3 extends over 10 amino acids. DNA for the CDR3: TGCAGCGTTTCTACGGAGACCCAGTACTTC. It encodes CSVSTETQYF.

The chain recombines TRBV29-1 with TRBJ2-3; 8 bases are a match to TRBD1. The CDR3 length is 13 residues. CDR1 SQVTM and CDR2 ANQGSEA come from the germline V gene. J gave up 8 bases and V 6 bases, and 10 bases lay outside the gene matches. CDR3 in amino acids: CSVDGQGAGTQYF. CDR3 DNA sequence: TGCAGCGTAGATGGACAGGGCGCAGGTACGCAGTATTTT.

This sequence joins TRBV25-1 and TRBJ1-6; perhaps TRBD1 as D (6 bases). The CDR3 is 13 amino acids. V gave up 4 bases and J gave up 7 bases, with 8 bases separating them. From germline, CDR1 is MGHDK and CDR2 SYGVNS. Written as DNA, the CDR3 is TGTGCCAGCAGTGCAGACAGGAATTCACCCCTCCACTTT. Amino acids: CASSADRNSPLHF.

This clone was picked up a small number of times. The genes are TRBV29-1 and TRBJ1-2, with D unresolved. V dropped 4 bases and J dropped 4 bases, with 10 bases sitting between them. Germline CDR1 and CDR2: SQVTM and ANQGSEA. CDR3 length: 12 residues. The CDR3 is CSVGRGAYGYTF. As DNA, the CDR3 is TGCAGCGTTGGGCGCGGAGCCTATGGCTACACCTTC.

The chain is built from TRBV29-1 and TRBJ1-1; D is ambiguous. From germline, CDR1 is SQVTM and CDR2 ANQGSEA. CDR3 length equals 14 residues. Trimming took 0 bases from V and 4 from J, leaving 12 bases between them. DNA for the CDR3: TGCAGCGTTGAAGATGGTACTCTGAGCACTGAAGCTTTCTTT. It encodes CSVEDGTLSTEAFF.

This clone showed up just a few times. The rearrangement links TRBV2 to TRBJ1-1; D is possibly TRBD1 (5 bases). This CDR3 has 12 amino acids. The germline gives CDR1 SNHLY, CDR2 FYNNEI. The V and J ends lost 3 bases and 11 bases respectively, with 13 bases between them. The CDR3 region has the DNA TGTGCCAGCAGTGAGGAGCCGGGACCCGCTTTCTTT. Protein product: CASSEEPGPAFF.

Ten or more counts support this clone. The V and J genes are TRBV19 and TRBJ2-5, with D perhaps TRBD2 (5 bases). The CDR3 loop spans 14 amino acids. V gave up 11 bases and J gave up 0 bases, with 16 bases separating them. The germline V gene encodes CDR1 LNHDA and CDR2 SQIVND (reference sequence). CDR3 nucleotide sequence: TGTGCCGATACCGGGATACAGTACCAAGAGACCCAGTACTTC. Translation: CADTGIQYQETQYF.

This clone has just one count. This chain links TRBV10-3 with TRBJ2-1, with D uncertain. V lost 4 bases and J 9 bases, leaving 10 bases between the germline ends. The CDR3 has 12 amino acids. Germline values: CDR1 ENHRY, CDR2 SYGVKD. The CDR3: CAISGVSSEQFF. CDR3 sequence (DNA): TGTGCCATCAGTGGAGTTTCCAGTGAGCAGTTCTTC.

The rearrangement uses TRBV29-1 and TRBJ2-1; TRBD1 aligns across 9 bases. The V gene's germline CDR1 is SQVTM and CDR2 ANQGSEA. The CDR3 spans 13 residues. V lost 7 bases, J lost 8 bases, and 9 bases stayed unmatched. The CDR3 region has the DNA TGCAGCGCGGGACAGGGTTCAGGGTATGAGCAGTTCTTC. Its protein is CSAGQGSGYEQFF.

CDR3 DNA sequence: TGTGCCAGCAGCCCCGGGACCACACCATACGAGCAGTACTTC. Protein product: CASSPGTTPYEQYF. The rearrangement joins TRBV5-4 to TRBJ2-7; D possibly uses TRBD1 or TRBD2 (5 bases each). Germline CDR1 is SGHNT and CDR2 is YYREEE (reference sequence). V lost 4 bases and J lost 4, with 15 bases in between. CDR3 length: 14 residues. Combining the CDR3 with reference TRBV5-4 and TRBJ2-7 gives the whole variable domain ETGVTQSPTHLIKTRGQQVTLRCSSQSGHNTVSWYQQALGQGPQFIFQYYREEENGRGNFPPRFSGLQFPNYSSELNVNALELDDSALYLCASSPGTTPYEQYFGPGTRLTVT.

The rearrangement uses TRBV20-1 and TRBJ2-5, with 7 bases matching TRBD1. CDR1 and CDR2 from the germline V gene are DFQATT and SNEGSKA (reference sequence). CDR3 length: 11 amino acids. J lost 5 bases, V lost 6 bases, and 3 bases had no gene match. The CDR3 reads CSAGGAETQYF. Here the CDR3 DNA reads TGCAGTGCAGGGGGCGCCGAGACCCAGTACTTC.

The genes are TRBV10-3 and TRBJ2-5; no definite D call. CDR1 ENHRY and CDR2 SYGVKD come from the germline V gene. The CDR3 consists of 14 residues. Trimming took off 2 bases at V and 3 bases at J, with 10 bases between the two ends. The CDR3 spells CAISEERAEETQYF. As DNA, the CDR3 is TGTGCCATCAGTGAGGAGAGAGCCGAAGAGACCCAGTACTTC.